This record covers a single T cell receptor (beta chain). Its antigen is as yet unknown. Mismatch with germline at one junction end may stem from a read error. This sample was included in a study of T cell responses to AZD1222 COVID-19 vaccine. Study-wide results and caveats: Regions left unmutated in variants are reportedly the target of nearly half of spike-specific TCRs. Dominant at 160-218 and 743-854, vaccine-associated CD4 TCRs also spanned spike.

Germline CDR1 and CDR2: SGHAT and FQNNGV. This CDR3 is built from 13 residues. Measured with immunoSEQ multiplex PCR; TCRdb has only the in-frame clones, and not every one. The sample lists 80,000 to 100,000 clones, approximately 86% occurring once. The gene calls are TRBV11-2 and TRBJ2-7; tentative D call: TRBD1 (6 bases). The material sequenced was peripheral blood, taken on day 0 of AZD1222 vaccination. This TCR was sampled from an adult in good health. This chain's CDR3 is CASSQNRDTLGHF. CDR3 in DNA: TGTGCCAGCAGCCAGAACCGGGACACCCTCGGCCACTTC.